Shown below are 8 T cell receptor beta chains from a single sample sequenced in a study of graft-versus-host responses after intestinal transplantation. Repertoires were generated with immunoSEQ multiplex PCR, while TCRdb's copy carries only in-frame clones and drops some. The table records nearly 110,000 clones, roughly 87% of them present only once. These receptors are not linked to any known antigen. The sample in question was unstimulated CD4+ T cells sorted from spleen or lymph node cells, obtained before transplant. The receptor source for this set is a human donor who was the organ donor for an intestinal transplant.

The chain couples TRBV19 to TRBJ2-7, with a possible D match to TRBD1 (6 bases). Trimming left V 5 bases short and J 0 bases short, with 14 bases between. Germline assignment: CDR1 LNHDA and CDR2 SQIVND (reference sequence). The CDR3 covers 15 residues. The CDR3 DNA sequence: TGTGCCAGTAGTCCCCGGACAGAAAGCTCCTACGAGCAGTACTTC. It yields the protein CASSPRTESSYEQYF.

V gene TRBV30 combines with J gene TRBJ2-7; D possibly corresponds to TRBD1 (5 bases). CDR3 size: 14 residues. Germline lookup yields CDR1 GTSNPN and CDR2 SVGIG (reference sequence). V gave up 0 bases and J gave up 3 bases, with 12 bases separating them. The CDR3 region is CAWSVWSGYYEQYF. CDR3 nucleotide sequence: TGTGCCTGGAGTGTATGGTCAGGGTACTACGAGCAGTACTTC.

This chain links TRBV5-6 with TRBJ1-2; D remains ambiguous. This CDR3 region has 12 residues. The germline V gene encodes CDR1 SGHDT and CDR2 YYEEEE. Trimming pared 4 bases from V and 8 bases from J, leaving 12 bases between. CDR3 amino acids: CASSPGLGGYTF. CDR3 in DNA: TGTGCCAGCAGCCCGGGATTGGGAGGCTACACCTTC.

V is TRBV19 and J is TRBJ2-1, with TRBD1 as a possible D gene (5 bases). Trimming took 7 bases from V and 6 from J, leaving 16 bases between them. Per germline, CDR1 LNHDA and CDR2 SQIVND (reference sequence). The CDR3 loop spans 14 amino acids. This CDR3 is CASKGWQGTNEQFF. The CDR3 DNA is TGTGCCAGTAAAGGGTGGCAGGGTACCAATGAGCAGTTCTTC.

V gene TRBV5-1 combines with J gene TRBJ2-2; D not resolved. The germline V gene encodes CDR1 SGHRS and CDR2 YFSETQ. V dropped 2 bases and J dropped 5 bases, with 13 bases sitting between them. The CDR3 length is 15 residues. The CDR3: CASSFRPMGTGELFF. The CDR3 nucleotides read TGCGCCAGCAGCTTTCGCCCCATGGGGACCGGGGAGCTGTTTTTT. Drawing the rest from reference TRBV5-1 and TRBJ2-2, the complete variable domain is KAGVTQTPRYLIKTRGQQVTLSCSPISGHRSVSWYQQTPGQGLQFLFEYFSETQRNKGNFPGRFSGRQFSNSRSEMNVSTLELGDSALYLCASSFRPMGTGELFFGEGSRLTVL.

This clone has a handful of counts. This chain links TRBV6-5 with TRBJ2-2, with 7 positions matching TRBD2. The CDR3 sequence is 14 residues long. V was clipped by 0 bases and J by 5 bases; unmatched bases: 0. Per the germline V gene, CDR1 is MNHEY and CDR2 is SVGAGI. The CDR3 DNA is TGTGCCAGCAGTTACTCGGGGGGGACCGGGGAGCTGTTTTTT. Translated, it gives CASSYSGGTGELFF.

The CDR3 is CASSLGRQQETQYF. CDR3 in DNA: TGCGCCAGCAGCTTGGGTCGACAGCAAGAGACCCAGTACTTC. The chain uses TRBV5-1 and TRBJ2-5; maybe TRBD1 (5 bases). From germline, CDR1 is SGHRS and CDR2 YFSETQ. This CDR3 has 14 amino acids. V was pared by 0 bases and J by 2 bases, with 8 bases between. Full variable domain (outside the CDR3, taken from reference TRBV5-1 and TRBJ2-5): KAGVTQTPRYLIKTRGQQVTLSCSPISGHRSVSWYQQTPGQGLQFLFEYFSETQRNKGNFPGRFSGRQFSNSRSEMNVSTLELGDSALYLCASSLGRQQETQYFGPGTRLLVL.

The chain carries TRBV11-2 and TRBJ1-3; D not resolved. Germline CDR1 SGHAT, CDR2 FQNNGV. V shed 1 base and J shed 2 bases, with 9 bases lying between them. This CDR3 has 15 residues. The DNA for the CDR3 is TGTGCCAGCAGCTTAGGGCACAGCACTGGAAACACCATATATTTT. It translates to CASSLGHSTGNTIYF.